These 11 T cell receptor beta chains originate from one sample sequenced in a study of blood T cell dynamics during melanoma immunotherapy. The sample's time point: week 3, after first cycle of checkpoint inhibitor. TCRdb's copy holds only in-frame clones and misses some; the assay was immunoSEQ multiplex PCR. The sample carries 25,000 to 30,000 clones, 80% to 85% recorded once. The sample consisted of blood, taken from a patient treated with checkpoint blockade. All receptors come from a human donor with melanoma.

The chain employs TRBV5-4 and TRBJ2-3, with no clear D. Trimming removed 5 bases at V and 0 bases at J, with 10 bases between. This CDR3 spans 14 amino acids. The germline CDR1 and CDR2 sequences are SGHNT and YYREEE (reference sequence). The CDR3 DNA follows: TGTGCCAGCAGGACCATGACTAGCACAGATACGCAGTATTTT. Encoded protein: CASRTMTSTDTQYF.

In this sample, this clone turned up a few times. The chain has TRBV14 and TRBJ2-5; TRBD2 matches at 10 bases. J lost 3 bases, V lost 4 bases, and 8 bases had no gene match. CDR1 is SGHDN and CDR2 is FVKESK in the germline V gene. This CDR3 spans 16 amino acids. The CDR3 DNA reads as TGTGCCAGCAGCCCGCGACTAGCGGGCGGAAAAGAGACCCAGTACTTC. Translating it yields CASSPRLAGGKETQYF.

V is TRBV25-1 and J is TRBJ2-2; D may be TRBD2 (6 bases). V was pared by 8 bases and J by 1 base, with 17 bases between. The CDR3 contains 16 residues. CDR1 and CDR2 (germline): MGHDK, SYGVNS. The CDR3 DNA reads as TGTGCCAGCGGAGGGGAAGGGACCCTGAACACCGGGGAGCTGTTTTTT. Translating gives CASGGEGTLNTGELFF.

The chain employs TRBV4-3 and TRBJ1-2; D ambiguous. V shed 3 bases and J shed 6 bases, with 17 bases lying between them. CDR3 length: 15 amino acids. Per germline, CDR1 LGHNA and CDR2 YSLEER. In DNA form, the CDR3 reads TGCGCCAGCAGCCAGTTTATACGGGCATCTGATGGCTACACCTTC. Protein product: CASSQFIRASDGYTF.

This rearrangement joins TRBV29-1 to TRBJ2-7; 10 bases map to TRBD1. Germline loops: CDR1 SQVTM, CDR2 ANQGSEA. The V segment lost 4 bases and the J segment 6 bases; nucleotides outside the gene matches: 3. The CDR3 loop spans 12 amino acids. CDR3 protein: CSVGDRGGEQYF. For the CDR3, the DNA is TGCAGCGTTGGGGACAGGGGAGGCGAGCAGTACTTC.

The chain uses TRBV5-4 and TRBJ1-1; 7 nucleotides match TRBD1. The CDR3 spans 14 residues. The germline V gene has CDR1 SGHNT and CDR2 YYREEE (reference sequence). The junction had 3 bases not matched to a gene; V was cut back by 2 bases and J by 2 bases. CDR3 coding DNA: TGTGCCAGCAGCTTCAACAGGGGAAACACTGAAGCTTTCTTT. Encoded protein: CASSFNRGNTEAFF.

The chain has TRBV27 and TRBJ2-3; TRBD1 is a possible D gene (6 bases). CDR3 length equals 12 residues. Trimming removed 2 bases from V and 6 bases from J, with 6 bases in between. The germline V gene has CDR1 MNHEY and CDR2 SMNVEV (reference sequence). As DNA, the CDR3 is TGTGCCAGCAGTTTACAGGGGGATACGCAGTATTTT. Translated, it gives CASSLQGDTQYF.

This chain joins TRBV28 and TRBJ2-4; D is possibly TRBD1 (5 bases). V lost 10 bases, J lost 0 bases, and 16 bases lay in between. CDR3 length: 15 residues. Germline assignment: CDR1 MDHEN and CDR2 SYDVKM. CDR3 residues: CATSGWGVAKNIQYF. The CDR3 nucleotides read TGTGCCACCTCCGGATGGGGCGTAGCCAAAAACATTCAGTACTTC.

This clone appeared once. The rearrangement joins TRBV11-2 to TRBJ2-1, with D possibly matching TRBD2 (6 bases). CDR3 size: 15 residues. Germline values: CDR1 SGHAT, CDR2 FQNNGV. V gave up 6 bases and J gave up 0 bases, with 12 bases separating them. The CDR3 reads CASSPGGSSYNEQFF. The CDR3 coding sequence is TGTGCCAGCAGTCCCGGGGGTAGCTCCTACAATGAGCAGTTCTTC. Full variable domain (missing parts from reference TRBV11-2 and TRBJ2-1): EAGVAQSPRYKIIEKRQSVAFWCNPISGHATLYWYQQILGQGPKLLIQFQNNGVVDDSQLPKDRFSAERLKGVDSTLKIQPAKLEDSAVYLCASSPGGSSYNEQFFGPGTRLTVL.

This chain joins TRBV2 and TRBJ1-1; unclear D gene. Trimming took 2 bases from V and 4 from J, leaving 14 bases between them. Germline CDR1 and CDR2: SNHLY and FYNNEI. This CDR3 spans 15 amino acids. As DNA, the CDR3 is TGTGCCAGCAGTGAACCCGGGGATTTCGGCACTGAAGCTTTCTTT. Its translation: CASSEPGDFGTEAFF.

This clone appeared once. This sequence joins TRBV6-5 and TRBJ1-3; D is ambiguous. From germline, CDR1 is MNHEY and CDR2 SVGAGI. Trimming removed 4 bases from V and 0 bases from J, with 10 bases in between. The length of the CDR3 is 15 residues. The CDR3 DNA reads as TGTGCCAGCAGTTTGTCGGGGAACTCTGGAAACACCATATATTTT. It translates to CASSLSGNSGNTIYF.